This T cell receptor beta chain came from a study of T cells in localized non-small cell lung cancer. Germline V lookup: CDR1 MNHEY, CDR2 SVGAGI. The CDR3 loop spans 15 amino acids. With 0 bases removed from V and 0 bases from J, the gap between germline ends came to 8 bases. The assay was immunoSEQ multiplex PCR, and TCRdb's table has in-frame clones only and misses some. The repertoire holds 100,000 to 150,000 clones, more than 80% seen once, with approximately 1.5% in the top ten. The chain employs TRBV6-5 and TRBJ1-1; D unclear. The origin of this receptor is a female donor of 60 years or more with stage I lung adenocarcinoma. The sequencing here drew on peripheral blood, taken before any cancer treatment. The CDR3 DNA reads TGTGCCAGCAGTTACTCTCCAGGTTTGAACACTGAAGCTTTCTTT. This gives the protein CASSYSPGLNTEAFF.